Below are 27 T cell receptor beta chains sequenced from a single sample in a study of control samples from healthy donors and cancer patients. Generated by immunoSEQ multiplex PCR, the TCRdb table keeps only in-frame clones and is missing some. Of about 220,000 clones detected, about 94% appear once; the ten largest clones hold approximately 1.5%. Sequencing was performed on blood. Every receptor here comes from a man aged 45-65 years in good health.

The chain uses TRBV5-1 and TRBJ1-2; tentatively, D is TRBD1 (6 bases). The ends were cut back, 3 bases at V and 8 bases at J, with 20 bases in the middle. The germline CDR1 and CDR2 sequences are SGHRS and YFSETQ. The CDR3 is 15 amino acids. The CDR3 sequence: CASSSQGPPNSGYTF. In DNA form, the CDR3 reads TGCGCCAGCAGCTCCCAGGGGCCTCCTAATTCCGGCTACACCTTC.

The V gene is TRBV28, the J gene TRBJ1-5, with D possibly matching TRBD1 (5 bases). The CDR3 has 16 residues. V lost 5 bases to trimming and J lost 0 bases, with 14 bases between them. Germline V lookup: CDR1 MDHEN, CDR2 SYDVKM. CDR3 bases: TGTGCCAGCAGTGAGGGGCAGCTTTATAGCAATCAGCCCCAGCATTTT. Translation gives CASSEGQLYSNQPQHF.

The chain carries TRBV5-1 and TRBJ1-4, with 7 bases that match TRBD1. CDR1 and CDR2 (germline): SGHRS, YFSETQ. This CDR3 has 15 residues. With 4 bases clipped from V and 0 bases from J, the junction kept 3 bases outside the gene matches. CDR3 in amino acids: CASSLTGATNEKLFF. The CDR3 DNA follows: TGCGCCAGCAGCCTTACAGGGGCAACTAATGAAAAACTGTTTTTT.

This clone occurred once. J is TRBJ2-2 and V is TRBV4-1; the match to TRBD1 covers 9 bases. The CDR3 spans 15 residues. CDR1 MGHRA and CDR2 YSYEKL come from the germline V gene. The V segment lost 3 bases and the J segment 7 bases; nucleotides outside the gene matches: 6. The CDR3 nucleotides are TGCGCCAGCAGCCATCTTACAGGGGGCAGCGGGGAGCTGTTTTTT. It encodes CASSHLTGGSGELFF.

This chain joins TRBV5-1 and TRBJ2-7; possibly TRBD1 or TRBD2 for D (6 bases each). V shed 0 bases and J shed 3 bases, with 13 bases lying between them. The CDR3 extends over 15 amino acids. Looked up from germline, CDR1 is SGHRS and CDR2 is YFSETQ. The CDR3 DNA is TGCGCCAGCAGCTTGGAGGGGGGCGTAAACTACGAGCAGTACTTC. Residues: CASSLEGGVNYEQYF.

The J gene is TRBJ1-1, the V gene TRBV27; no definite D call. CDR3 length: 14 amino acids. Trimming took off 5 bases at V and 4 bases at J, with 14 bases between the two ends. CDR1 and CDR2 (germline): MNHEY, SMNVEV (reference sequence). In DNA, the CDR3 is TGTGCCAGCAGTCAATCTGACGTTGGCACTGAAGCTTTCTTT. Translating gives CASSQSDVGTEAFF.

This chain uses TRBV14 with TRBJ2-7, with TRBD1 matching 8 bases. The CDR3 consists of 15 residues. Losses at the gene ends were 3 bases for V and 2 bases for J; bases not matched to a gene: 6. The germline gives CDR1 SGHDN, CDR2 FVKESK. CDR3 nucleotide sequence: TGTGCCAGCAGCCAGGCCGACAGGGGTCCCTACGAGCAGTACTTC. As protein: CASSQADRGPYEQYF.

This clone came up once. The chain links TRBV7-9 to TRBJ1-2, with TRBD1 matching over 10 bases. Germline V gene sequence: CDR1 SEHNR, CDR2 FQNEAQ (reference sequence). The CDR3 sequence is 16 residues long. The trim removed 5 bases at V and 3 bases at J, leaving 9 bases unmatched. Here the CDR3 DNA reads TGTGCCAGCAGCCAAACCTGGGACAGGGGTTACTATGGCTACACCTTC. Translation gives CASSQTWDRGYYGYTF.

V and J are TRBV5-1 and TRBJ2-5; D is ambiguous. CDR3 size: 13 residues. Germline CDR1 reads SGHRS; CDR2 reads YFSETQ. Trimming stripped 5 bases from V and 5 bases from J, with 13 bases between. The CDR3 spells CASSLMGTETQYF. CDR3 DNA: TGCGCCAGCAGTCTTATGGGAACGGAGACCCAGTACTTC.

V usage is TRBV28 and J usage is TRBJ1-5; D remains ambiguous. V was cut by 9 bases and J by 4 bases, with 10 bases left in between. The CDR3 contains 12 residues. The germline gives CDR1 MDHEN, CDR2 SYDVKM. CDR3: CASSVGNQPQHF. CDR3 coding DNA: TGTGCCAGTTCGGTGGGGAATCAGCCCCAGCATTTT.

In DNA form, the CDR3 reads TGTGCCAGCAGCTTAGGTGGGCGTTATGGCTACACCTTC. Amino acids: CASSLGGRYGYTF. The rearrangement links TRBV7-2 to TRBJ1-2; D is ambiguous. The germline V gene encodes CDR1 SGHTA and CDR2 FQGNSA. This CDR3 is 13 amino acids long. The V and J ends lost 1 base and 5 bases respectively, with 8 bases between them.

This clone has a single count. The gene calls are TRBV7-2 and TRBJ2-2, with D possibly matching TRBD2 (7 bases). CDR1 is SGHTA, CDR2 FQGNSA, per germline. The CDR3 has 13 amino acids. V dropped 11 bases and J dropped 4 bases, with 14 bases sitting between them. DNA of the CDR3: TGTGCCCTGGGGGGGCAGTTCACCGGGGAGCTGTTTTTT. It codes for CALGGQFTGELFF. The full variable domain, its missing parts supplied by reference TRBV7-2 and TRBJ2-2, is GAGVSQSPSNKVTEKGKDVELRCDPISGHTALYWYRQSLGQGLEFLIYFQGNSAPDKSGLPSDRFSAERTGGSVSTLTIQRTQQEDSAVYLCALGGQFTGELFFGEGSRLTVL.

This chain links TRBV2 with TRBJ1-1; D not resolved. This CDR3 region has 14 residues. Trimming cost V 4 bases and J 6 bases, with 15 bases left between them. Germline V gene lookup returns CDR1 SNHLY and CDR2 FYNNEI. The DNA for the CDR3 is TGTGCCAGCAGTGTTGTTATTTCGGGGTCTGAAGCTTTCTTT. Its translation: CASSVVISGSEAFF. The whole variable domain, remainder taken from reference TRBV2 and TRBJ1-1, is EPEVTQTPSHQVTQMGQEVILRCVPISNHLYFYWYRQILGQKVEFLVSFYNNEISEKSEIFDDQFSVERPDGSNFTLKIRSTKLEDSAMYFCASSVVISGSEAFFGQGTRLTVV.

The chain couples TRBV11-2 to TRBJ2-3; D is possibly TRBD1 (5 bases). The V end was cut by 1 base, the J end by 2 bases, with 16 bases between. The germline V gene encodes CDR1 SGHAT and CDR2 FQNNGV. The CDR3 loop spans 17 amino acids. The CDR3 region has the DNA TGTGCCAGCAGCTTAGGGGGCTACCAGACTTACACAGATACGCAGTATTTT. Protein sequence: CASSLGGYQTYTDTQYF.

The sample holds a few counts of this clone. V usage is TRBV6-4 and J usage is TRBJ2-3; TRBD2 aligns across 8 bases. The CDR3 covers 15 residues. The V gene end was trimmed by 5 bases and the J gene end by 1 base; junction bases not matched to a gene: 5. In germline, CDR1 is MRHNA, CDR2 SNTAGT. Here the CDR3 DNA reads TGTGCCAGCAGTCCAGCGGGGGAGGGCACAGATACGCAGTATTTT. Residues: CASSPAGEGTDTQYF.

The chain employs TRBV2 and TRBJ1-5; D call uncertain. V shed 4 bases and J shed 2 bases, with 15 bases lying between them. The CDR3 extends over 16 amino acids. Germline V gene lookup returns CDR1 SNHLY and CDR2 FYNNEI. CDR3 sequence (DNA): TGTGCCAGCAGTGTAGTCGCCGGGATTCGCAATCAGCCCCAGCATTTT. Encoded protein: CASSVVAGIRNQPQHF.

The chain has TRBV7-8 and TRBJ1-6, with 8 bases lining up with TRBD1. The CDR3 extends over 17 amino acids. Per germline, CDR1 SGHVS and CDR2 FQNEAQ. J lost 6 bases, V lost 1 base, and 8 bases had no gene match. The CDR3 sequence is CASSLGWITGGNSPLHF. CDR3 in DNA: TGTGCCAGCAGCTTAGGATGGATAACAGGGGGTAATTCACCCCTCCACTTT.

J is TRBJ2-7 and V is TRBV28, with 9 bases lining up with TRBD1. J was trimmed by 3 bases and V by 8 bases; bases with no gene match: 8. Germline CDR1 is MDHEN and CDR2 is SYDVKM. CDR3 length: 14 residues. CDR3 region: CASASGTGHYEQYF. CDR3 DNA: TGTGCCAGCGCCTCCGGGACAGGGCACTACGAGCAGTACTTC.

The chain couples TRBV4-3 to TRBJ1-2; 9 bases line up with TRBD1. CDR1 LGHNA and CDR2 YSLEER come from the germline V gene. With V trimmed by 0 bases and J by 1 base, 3 bases remained unmatched. This CDR3 has 16 amino acids. DNA for the CDR3: TGCGCCAGCAGCCAAGACCGGACAGGGGATAACTATGGCTACACCTTC. This codes for CASSQDRTGDNYGYTF.

The chain uses TRBV30 and TRBJ2-6; D is perhaps TRBD1 or TRBD2 (6 bases each). CDR3 length: 14 residues. Germline V gene data show CDR1 as GTSNPN and CDR2 as SVGIG (reference sequence). Between the trimmed V and J ends, which lost 7 bases and 3 bases, there was a span of 13 bases. This CDR3 is CAYEGGRGANVLTF. The CDR3 DNA follows: TGTGCCTACGAAGGGGGGCGTGGGGCCAACGTCCTGACTTTC.

This clone appeared once. This chain joins TRBV28 and TRBJ2-3, with D perhaps TRBD2 (7 bases). The germline V and J ends were trimmed by 5 bases and 6 bases, with 12 bases remaining between them. CDR3 size: 13 residues. The germline gives CDR1 MDHEN, CDR2 SYDVKM. The chain's CDR3 is CASSQQGGDTQYF. The CDR3 DNA sequence: TGTGCCAGCAGTCAACAGGGAGGGGATACGCAGTATTTT.

In its sample, this clone was seen a few times. The rearrangement uses TRBV24-1 and TRBJ2-3; TRBD1 matches at 7 bases. Germline V gene lookup returns CDR1 KGHDR and CDR2 SFDVKD. The CDR3 totals 18 residues. V shed 3 bases and J 1 base; nucleotides not matched to a gene: 12. The DNA for the CDR3 is TGTGCCACCAGTGATCCCCTGTCCGGGACAGCCGGCACAGATACGCAGTATTTT. Its translation is CATSDPLSGTAGTDTQYF.

V gene TRBV2 combines with J gene TRBJ2-3, with D maybe TRBD1 (5 bases). Germline lookup yields CDR1 SNHLY and CDR2 FYNNEI. Trimming pared 11 bases from V and 3 bases from J, leaving 15 bases between. This CDR3 has 13 residues. CDR3 sequence reads: CAESRVKTDTQYF. In nucleotides, the CDR3 is TGTGCCGAGTCCAGGGTAAAGACAGATACGCAGTATTTT.

The chain links TRBV28 to TRBJ1-1; TRBD1 aligns across 9 bases. Germline CDR1 and CDR2: MDHEN and SYDVKM. The CDR3 is made up of 16 amino acids. Unmatched junction bases numbered 11, after V lost 6 bases and J lost 3 bases. CDR3 region: CASRYRGRGEYTEAFF. The CDR3 DNA sequence: TGTGCCAGCAGGTACAGGGGGCGCGGTGAGTACACTGAAGCTTTCTTT.

The chain links TRBV3-1 (or the pseudogene TRBV3-2) to TRBJ2-2; 13 bases are a match to TRBD2. The CDR3 loop spans 16 amino acids. J was trimmed by 5 bases and V by 5 bases; bases with no gene match: 5. Germline V gene data show CDR1 as LGHDT and CDR2 as YNNKEL (reference sequence). The CDR3 DNA reads TGTGCCAGCAGCTCCAAGACTAGCGGGGGGACCGGGGAGCTGTTTTTT. Translated: CASSSKTSGGTGELFF.

CDR3 sequence (DNA): TGTGCCAGCAGCCCCCGTCGACCGAACACTGAAGCTTTCTTT. Translation gives CASSPRRPNTEAFF. This chain joins TRBV3-1 (or the pseudogene TRBV3-2) and TRBJ1-1; D gene unclear. Trimming cost V 4 bases and J 1 base, with 10 bases left between them. The CDR3 runs to 14 residues. Germline V gene data show CDR1 as LGHDT and CDR2 as YNNKEL (reference sequence).

The chain uses TRBV7-2 and TRBJ1-4; 10 nucleotides align to TRBD1. The CDR3 loop spans 16 amino acids. Germline trimming cut 5 bases from V and 1 base from J; bases unmatched to any gene: 4. Germline V lookup: CDR1 SGHTA, CDR2 FQGNSA. The CDR3 spells CASSRQGAGTNEKLFF. CDR3 bases: TGTGCCAGCAGCAGACAGGGGGCAGGAACTAATGAAAAACTGTTTTTT.